This T cell receptor beta chain comes out of a study of cytomegalovirus exposure and HLA in healthy donors (dated by TCRdb to about 2017). In terms of the full investigation: According to an earlier analysis of around 600 of the donors, about 179 million T cells yielded 95 million to 140 million unique TCR beta sequences and about 300 Gb of sequence data. Every repertoire in the discovery cohort had been generated on one and the same sequencing platform. In a later genetic analysis, genome-wide SNP genotypes for about three fifths of the roughly 670 donors were used, and that subset was treated as a discovery cohort. Donor age, sex, ethnicity and CMV serostatus were collected together with the repertoire data. Four to six DR-DQ haplotypes were handled as single units for association and clustering, since linkage in the cohort was strong. To decide whether each TCR beta V gene segment behaved as functional or pseudogenic, an earlier analysis of some 540 of the donors relied on high-throughput TCR beta sequencing. To predict cytomegalovirus infection status, the study brought together high-throughput TCR immunosequencing, statistical association of individual TCRs with disease status, and machine learning. The genetic ancestry cluster associated with self-reported Caucasian donors included about 84% of the 398 genotyped donors. The study aimed to test whether cataloging public T cell receptors could reveal signatures of past pathogen exposure. A later analysis re-analyzed previously published TCR beta repertoires from approximately 700 donors and added high-resolution HLA genotyping to study TCR occurrence patterns. Using immunosequencing, the study profiled T cell repertoires from 500 to 800 subjects and related those repertoires to cytomegalovirus serostatus. An early release that covered about 640 HLA-typed donors contained approximately 290 gigabases of sequencing data and 65 million to 100 million unique TCR sequences. The number of typed donors differed by locus: about 620-640 for A, B, C, DRB1 and DQB1; 500 to 550 for DQA1; 600 to 610 for DPA1; and 450 to 480 for DPB1. In addition to the first cohort of 666 subjects, a separate validation cohort of approximately 130 different subjects was used. Among about 390 genotyped donors of the cohort, an average of about 240,000 unique TCR beta nucleotide sequences were sequenced per donor, roughly a sixth of them non-productive. Both class I and class II loci were covered by HLA typing, at four-digit resolution. In the later analysis, no new phenotypic data were used to find candidate immune exposures; instead, reliance was placed on TCR beta sequences and their occurrence across donors. General findings and caveats noted by the study authors: Correlated functional status among segregating V segments might be attributable to linkage disequilibrium, but an unknown experimental factor could not be ruled out. Most CMV-associated TCR beta chains appeared to be HLA-restricted in a later analysis, and the HLA associations seemed to be driven largely by CMV exposure. Some IMGT-functional V segments, including TRBV6-2 and TRBV6-3, could not be distinguished by the 87-base-pair reads and were therefore excluded. It was suggested by the authors that the approach could potentially be generalized to other disease states and immunological phenotypes. V-gene and J-gene trimming of TCR beta chains was associated with a missense DCLRE1C variant in a later genetic analysis, and the association was replicated in an independent cohort. CMV serostatus was the only immune exposure information available for the cohort. In a later analysis, TCR association rates were found to vary across HLA loci, with the most associated TCRs seen for DRB1 alleles and the fewest for HLA-C alleles. In an earlier analysis of 587 of the donors, most TCR beta V segments appeared in productive rearrangements about 90% or about 30% of the time, broadly matching IMGT annotations. Only TCR beta chains were sequenced in this cohort, and the absence of alpha or paired-chain data limited detectable features. A total of about 180 TCR beta chains were listed by the study as associated with cytomegalovirus. A further reported finding was that TCR beta sequences accurately predicted the HLA-A and HLA-B alleles for most subjects in the first cohort. A later analysis associated about 17,000 TCR beta sequences with specific HLA alleles at a false discovery rate of 0.05. Because HLA typing was unavailable for some donors at each locus, only the typed subset was used in association tests. Cytomegalovirus status was reported to be diagnosed by the classifier with high specificity and sensitivity in both the original and validation cohorts. In a later analysis, several top co-occurrence clusters were reported to appear linked to parvovirus B19, influenza, CMV and Epstein-Barr virus. A later analysis found that HLA-associated TCR beta chains were more clonally expanded and had lower generation probabilities than equally common non-associated chains. The presence/absence analyses assumed that sequencing depth was roughly uniform across donors, and that assumption may not be true. When HLA alleles, especially DR and DQ, strongly co-occurred, TCR associations were difficult to assign to individual alleles. Because counts were too low, seventeen rarely observed V segments, including chromosome 9 orphons, were excluded from the earlier analysis of fewer than 650 of the donors. A later genetic analysis reported fewer N-insertions in productive TCRs among donors in an Asian-associated ancestry cluster than the roughly 620-donor mean. Across donors, most TCR sequences were observed very rarely, whereas some public TCRs were present in many individuals. A few of the identified cytomegalovirus-associated TCR beta chains were confirmed in vitro to be specific for cytomegalovirus antigens. A group of highly shared sequence variants was considered likely to be a technical artifact of the sequencing pipeline.

The cohort comprised several hundred healthy bone marrow donors. At the time of sampling, all cohort members were nominally healthy, though unrecorded immune exposures were likely present. The donor was CMV seronegative and was included in the group of a few hundred seronegative cohort members. A peripheral blood sample was provided by each donor, and peripheral blood mononuclear cells were used for TCR beta sequencing. Genomic DNA was extracted from the blood cell samples with the Qiagen DNeasy Blood Extraction Kit. To note about this clone: Its specific antigen is unknown. The sample holds no much larger clone one base away, and base qualities are not on file.

Via the germline V gene, CDR1 is SGHDT and CDR2 YYEEEE. The junction carries 13 bases between V and J, which are trimmed by 0 bases and 4 bases respectively. CDR3 length: 15 amino acids, cysteine to phenylalanine. Only the CDR3 DNA stays, 45 bases, in frame from base 1. The protocol used for the library was the immunoSEQ multiplex PCR assay. A mixture of 60 forward primers for TCR Vbeta segments and 13 reverse primers for TCR Jbeta segments was used in the multiplex PCR. The CDR3 region of rearranged TCR beta genes was amplified from genomic DNA with a multiplex PCR assay. The amplified TCR beta libraries were sequenced on the Illumina HiSeq System as 87-base-pair reads. On the authors' methods: In a later analysis, some 80 million unique TCR beta chains were counted across the 500 to 700 repertoires, and approximately 11 million of these chains were shared by at least two donors. A nearest-neighbor algorithm error-corrected the raw reads and collapsed the reads into unique sequences, merging closely related sequences to remove PCR and sequencing errors. CDR3 sequences were aligned to IMGT reference sequences to assign V, D and J gene segments. For a sequence to be retained, a match of at least six nucleotides was required to both a V gene segment and a J gene segment. Rearrangements were called productive when the CDR3 lacked stop codons and stayed in frame with V and J; all others were non-productive. Following IMGT convention, CDR3 was defined as the stretch from the second conserved V-encoded cysteine to the conserved J-encoded phenylalanine. The earlier analysis of some 540 of the donors excluded any sequence lacking an unambiguous match to a single V gene segment. In an earlier analysis of 587 of the donors, a V segment was called functional when productive rearrangements were above 56.7%, and segregating when the standard deviation between donors exceeded 5%. A statistical classification framework was built for diagnosing cytomegalovirus status from the catalog of TCR beta chain sequences. In a later analysis, V and J genes were assigned by comparing TCR nucleotide sequences against IMGT/GENE-DB human TR gene sequences. A later analysis assigned CDR3 sequences and most-parsimonious VDJ recombination scenarios with the TCRdist pipeline. In a later analysis, each TCR beta chain was defined by its CDR3 amino acid sequence together with its V-gene family, and reads lacking a unique V-gene family were excluded. A later analysis removed 450 to 600 highly shared, low-generation-probability nucleotide sequences to deal with suspected cross-contamination and a sequencing artifact. A later analysis calculated a clonal expansion index for each public chain from normalized within-repertoire ranks of inferred template counts. In a later analysis, generation probabilities were computed with a VDJ recombination model fitted to out-of-frame rearrangements, and the resulting probabilities were checked against IGoR. Hypergeometric tests were used in a later analysis to score TCR-TCR, TCR-HLA and TCR-CMV co-occurrence, with a repertoire-size bias correction applied to the TCR pairs. A later analysis estimated false discovery rates by permuting HLA or CMV assignments 20 times. In a later analysis, co-occurring TCRs were grouped using DBSCAN, with TCRdist sequence similarity added in when clustering inside HLA-allele-positive subsets. Co-occurrence clustering excluded repertoires with fewer than 30,000 or more than 120,000 public chains, plus five with anomalous nucleotide sharing. The table was pulled from immuneACCESS by TCRdb, which kept in-frame rearrangements only. Such tables lose some clones; where checked, under half of the loss comes from unresolved V genes, and the rest has no known cause. Clonal size and the V and J genes are those of that table, whereas D and trimming came from the DNA. This sample gives approximately 140,000 clones in total; 73% of them show up just once. Roughly 1.3% of the sample is held by the ten biggest clonotypes.

Sequencing was done on a sample of PBMCs. The rearrangement combines TRBV5-6 with TRBJ1-2; TRBD1 is a possible D gene, resting on 5 matching bases. This receptor was identified in a woman in her 40s in good health and CMV-seronegative. CDR3 loop: CASSLVRARTYGYTF. The nucleotide sequence is TGTGCCAGCAGCTTGGTCAGGGCCCGGACCTATGGCTACACCTTC.